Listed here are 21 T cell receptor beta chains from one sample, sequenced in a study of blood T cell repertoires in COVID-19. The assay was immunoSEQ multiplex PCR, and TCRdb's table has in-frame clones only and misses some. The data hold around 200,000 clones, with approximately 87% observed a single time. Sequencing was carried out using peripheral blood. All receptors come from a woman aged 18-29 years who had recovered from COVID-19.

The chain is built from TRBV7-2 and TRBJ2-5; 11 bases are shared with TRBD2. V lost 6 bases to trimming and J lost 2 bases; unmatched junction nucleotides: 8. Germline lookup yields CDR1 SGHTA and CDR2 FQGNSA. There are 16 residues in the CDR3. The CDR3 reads CASSFSGGARQETQYF. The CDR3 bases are TGTGCCAGCAGTTTTAGCGGGGGGGCTCGTCAAGAGACCCAGTACTTC.

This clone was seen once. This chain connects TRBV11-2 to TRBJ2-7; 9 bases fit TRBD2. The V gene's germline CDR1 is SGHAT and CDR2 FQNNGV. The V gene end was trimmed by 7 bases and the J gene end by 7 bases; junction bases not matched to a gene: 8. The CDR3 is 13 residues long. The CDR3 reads CASIRAGGYEQYF. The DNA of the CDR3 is TGTGCCAGCATAAGGGCGGGGGGGTATGAGCAGTACTTC.

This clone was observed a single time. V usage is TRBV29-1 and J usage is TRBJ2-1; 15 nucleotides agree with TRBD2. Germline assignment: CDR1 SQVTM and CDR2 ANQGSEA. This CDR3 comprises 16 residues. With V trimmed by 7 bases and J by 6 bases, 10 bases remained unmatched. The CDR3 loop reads CSADRGTSGRRNEQFF. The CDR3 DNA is TGCAGCGCCGACAGAGGGACTAGCGGGAGGCGCAATGAGCAGTTCTTC.

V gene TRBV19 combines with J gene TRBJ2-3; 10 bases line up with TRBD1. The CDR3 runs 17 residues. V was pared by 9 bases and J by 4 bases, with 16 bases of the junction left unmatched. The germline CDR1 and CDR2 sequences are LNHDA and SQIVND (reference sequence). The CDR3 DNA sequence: TGTGCCAGCGGGACAGGGGATGGCGGGGGTGCTCCAGATACGCAGTATTTT. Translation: CASGTGDGGGAPDTQYF.

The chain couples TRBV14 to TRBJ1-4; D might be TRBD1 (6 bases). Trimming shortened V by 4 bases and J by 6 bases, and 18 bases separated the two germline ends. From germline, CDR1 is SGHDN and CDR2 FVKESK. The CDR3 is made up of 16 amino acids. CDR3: CASSPVGQGKDEKLFF. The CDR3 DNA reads TGTGCCAGCAGCCCCGTGGGCCAGGGGAAGGATGAAAAACTGTTTTTT.

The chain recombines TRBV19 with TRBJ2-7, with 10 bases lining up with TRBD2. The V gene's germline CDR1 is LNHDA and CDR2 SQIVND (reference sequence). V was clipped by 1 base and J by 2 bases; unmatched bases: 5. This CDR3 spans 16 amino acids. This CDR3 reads CASSIGTLAGPYEQYV. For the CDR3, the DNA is TGTGCCAGTAGTATAGGGACACTAGCGGGACCCTACGAGCAGTACGTC.

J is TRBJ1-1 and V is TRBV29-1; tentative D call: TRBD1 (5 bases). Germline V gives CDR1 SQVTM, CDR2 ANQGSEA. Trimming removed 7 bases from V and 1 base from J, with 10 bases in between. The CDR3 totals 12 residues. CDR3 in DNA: TGCAGCGGGACAAGGGGGAACACTGAAGCTTTCTTT. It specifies CSGTRGNTEAFF.

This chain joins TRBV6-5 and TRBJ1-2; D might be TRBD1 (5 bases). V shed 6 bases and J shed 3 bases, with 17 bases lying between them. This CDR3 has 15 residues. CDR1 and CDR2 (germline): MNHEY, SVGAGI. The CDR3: CASRRDSIGDYGYTF. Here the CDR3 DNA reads TGTGCCAGCAGACGGGACTCAATAGGGGACTATGGCTACACCTTC.

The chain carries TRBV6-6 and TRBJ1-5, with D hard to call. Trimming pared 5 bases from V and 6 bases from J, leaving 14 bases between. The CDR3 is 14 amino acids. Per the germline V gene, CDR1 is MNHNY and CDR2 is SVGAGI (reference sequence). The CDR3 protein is CASSPHGSVQPQHF. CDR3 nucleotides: TGTGCCAGCAGTCCTCATGGTAGTGTTCAGCCCCAGCATTTT.

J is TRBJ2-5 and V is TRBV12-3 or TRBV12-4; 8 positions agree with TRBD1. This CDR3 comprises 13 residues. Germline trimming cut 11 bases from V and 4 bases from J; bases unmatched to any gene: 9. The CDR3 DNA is TGTGCCTCCCAGGGGGCGAGTGGAGAGACCCAGTACTTC. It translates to CASQGASGETQYF.

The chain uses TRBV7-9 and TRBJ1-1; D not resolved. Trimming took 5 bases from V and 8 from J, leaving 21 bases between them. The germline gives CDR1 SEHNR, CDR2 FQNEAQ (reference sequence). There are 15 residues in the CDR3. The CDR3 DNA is TGTGCCAGCAGCCCGTTTCCGGGGAGAGTACAAGAAGCTTTCTTT. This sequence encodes CASSPFPGRVQEAFF.

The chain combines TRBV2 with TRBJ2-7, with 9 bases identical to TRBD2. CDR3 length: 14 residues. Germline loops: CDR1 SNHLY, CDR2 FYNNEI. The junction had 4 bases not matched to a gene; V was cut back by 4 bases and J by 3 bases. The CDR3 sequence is CASSVAGANYEQYV. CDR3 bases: TGTGCCAGCAGTGTAGCGGGAGCGAACTACGAGCAGTACGTC.

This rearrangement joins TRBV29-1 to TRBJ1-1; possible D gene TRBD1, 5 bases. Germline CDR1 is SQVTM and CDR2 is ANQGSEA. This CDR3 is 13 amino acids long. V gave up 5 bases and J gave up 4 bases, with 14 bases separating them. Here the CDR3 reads CSVSSGYITEAFF. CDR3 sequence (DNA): TGCAGCGTTTCATCAGGGTATATCACTGAAGCTTTCTTT. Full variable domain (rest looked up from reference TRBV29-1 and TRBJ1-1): SAVISQKPSRDICQRGTSLTIQCQVDSQVTMMFWYRQQPGQSLTLIATANQGSEATYESGFVIDKFPISRPNLTFSTLTVSNMSPEDSSIYLCSVSSGYITEAFFGQGTRLTVV.

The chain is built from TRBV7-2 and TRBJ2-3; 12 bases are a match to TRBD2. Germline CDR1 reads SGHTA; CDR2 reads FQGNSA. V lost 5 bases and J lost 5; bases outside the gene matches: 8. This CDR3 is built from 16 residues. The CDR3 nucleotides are TGTGCCAGCAGCCCAGGGCTAGCGGGGGGGGAAGATACGCAGTATTTT. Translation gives CASSPGLAGGEDTQYF.

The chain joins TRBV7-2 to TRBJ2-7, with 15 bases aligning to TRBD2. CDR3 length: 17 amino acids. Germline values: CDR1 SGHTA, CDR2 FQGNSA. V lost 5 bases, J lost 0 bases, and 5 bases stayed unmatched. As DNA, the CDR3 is TGTGCCAGCAGCACCGGGACTAGCGGGGGGTTCTCCTACGAGCAGTACTTC. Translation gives CASSTGTSGGFSYEQYF. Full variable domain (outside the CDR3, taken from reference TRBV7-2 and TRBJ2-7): GAGVSQSPSNKVTEKGKDVELRCDPISGHTALYWYRQSLGQGLEFLIYFQGNSAPDKSGLPSDRFSAERTGGSVSTLTIQRTQQEDSAVYLCASSTGTSGGFSYEQYFGPGTRLTVT.

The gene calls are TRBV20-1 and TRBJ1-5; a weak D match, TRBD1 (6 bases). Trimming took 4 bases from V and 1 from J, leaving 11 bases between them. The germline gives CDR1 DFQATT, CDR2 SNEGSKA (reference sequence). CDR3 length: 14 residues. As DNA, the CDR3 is TGCAGTGCTACTGAGGACAGCAGCAATCAGCCCCAGCATTTT. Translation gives CSATEDSSNQPQHF.

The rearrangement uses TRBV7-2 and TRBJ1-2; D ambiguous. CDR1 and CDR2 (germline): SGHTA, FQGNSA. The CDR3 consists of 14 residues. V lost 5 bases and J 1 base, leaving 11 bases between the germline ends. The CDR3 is CASSLNNNNYGYTF. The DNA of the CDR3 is TGTGCCAGCAGCCTCAACAATAATAACTATGGCTACACCTTC.

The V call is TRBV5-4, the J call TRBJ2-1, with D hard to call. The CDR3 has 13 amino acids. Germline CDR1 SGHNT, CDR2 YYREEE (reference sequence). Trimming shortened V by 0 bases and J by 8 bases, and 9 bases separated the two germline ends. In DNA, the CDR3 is TGTGCCAGCAGCTTGGAATCTTCGGATGAGCAGTTCTTC. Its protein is CASSLESSDEQFF.

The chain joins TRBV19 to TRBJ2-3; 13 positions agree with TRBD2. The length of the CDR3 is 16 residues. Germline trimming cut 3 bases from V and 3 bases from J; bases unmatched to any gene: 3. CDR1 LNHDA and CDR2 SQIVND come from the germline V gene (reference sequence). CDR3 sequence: CASSMGLAGNTDTQYF. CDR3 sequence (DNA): TGTGCCAGTAGTATGGGACTAGCGGGGAATACAGATACGCAGTATTTT.

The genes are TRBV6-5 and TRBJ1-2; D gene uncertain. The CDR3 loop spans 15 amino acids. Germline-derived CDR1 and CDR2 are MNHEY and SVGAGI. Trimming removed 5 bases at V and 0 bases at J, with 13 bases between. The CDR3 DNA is TGTGCCAGCAGTCCACACACAGAGACTAACTATGGCTACACCTTC. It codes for CASSPHTETNYGYTF.

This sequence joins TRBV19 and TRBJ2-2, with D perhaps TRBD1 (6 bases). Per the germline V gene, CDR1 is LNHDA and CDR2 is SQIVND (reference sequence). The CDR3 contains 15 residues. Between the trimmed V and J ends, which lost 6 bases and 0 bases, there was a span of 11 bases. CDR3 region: CASRLQGPNTGELFF. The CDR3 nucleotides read TGTGCCAGTAGACTACAGGGACCGAACACCGGGGAGCTGTTTTTT.